The present entry profiles one T cell receptor (beta chain) with its context. Its antigen is not known. This sample is part of a study of CD8+ T cells in alopecia areata. Study findings and constraints: For lesional scalp, especially alopecia totalis/universalis, clonality was higher than in normal scalp.

V was trimmed by 10 bases and J by 11 bases, leaving 13 bases between them. CDR1 MDHEN and CDR2 SYDVKM come from the germline V gene. CDR3 size: 10 residues. RNA extraction and reverse transcription yielded cDNA as sequencing template. Only in-frame clones appear in the TCRdb table, and some are missing; sequencing was by immunoSEQ multiplex PCR. The sample carries approximately 100,000 clones, 45% to 60% recorded once. Sequencing was performed on CD4+ T cells sorted from blood. The receptor was derived from a human donor in good health. The rearrangement links TRBV28 to TRBJ2-3; D might be TRBD1 or TRBD2, each matching 5 bases. DNA of the CDR3: TGTGCCACCAGAGGGGTAGGGCAGTATTTT. This encodes CATRGVGQYF.